The TCR beta chain described here comes from a study of control samples from healthy donors and cancer patients. Profiling relied on immunoSEQ multiplex PCR, and the TCRdb table lists in-frame clones only, not all of them. The data hold about 140,000 clones, with around 90% observed a single time. This clone was detected once. The CDR3 spans 14 residues. In germline, CDR1 is KGHDR, CDR2 SFDVKD. Unmatched junction bases numbered 4, after V lost 4 bases and J lost 4 bases. V usage is TRBV24-1 and J usage is TRBJ2-5; 8 nucleotides agree with TRBD1. This TCR came from a man under 40 in good health. The material sequenced was blood. The CDR3 region has the DNA TGTGCCACCAGTGAAGCAGGGGGCTCAGAGACCCAGTACTTC. Amino acids: CATSEAGGSETQYF.